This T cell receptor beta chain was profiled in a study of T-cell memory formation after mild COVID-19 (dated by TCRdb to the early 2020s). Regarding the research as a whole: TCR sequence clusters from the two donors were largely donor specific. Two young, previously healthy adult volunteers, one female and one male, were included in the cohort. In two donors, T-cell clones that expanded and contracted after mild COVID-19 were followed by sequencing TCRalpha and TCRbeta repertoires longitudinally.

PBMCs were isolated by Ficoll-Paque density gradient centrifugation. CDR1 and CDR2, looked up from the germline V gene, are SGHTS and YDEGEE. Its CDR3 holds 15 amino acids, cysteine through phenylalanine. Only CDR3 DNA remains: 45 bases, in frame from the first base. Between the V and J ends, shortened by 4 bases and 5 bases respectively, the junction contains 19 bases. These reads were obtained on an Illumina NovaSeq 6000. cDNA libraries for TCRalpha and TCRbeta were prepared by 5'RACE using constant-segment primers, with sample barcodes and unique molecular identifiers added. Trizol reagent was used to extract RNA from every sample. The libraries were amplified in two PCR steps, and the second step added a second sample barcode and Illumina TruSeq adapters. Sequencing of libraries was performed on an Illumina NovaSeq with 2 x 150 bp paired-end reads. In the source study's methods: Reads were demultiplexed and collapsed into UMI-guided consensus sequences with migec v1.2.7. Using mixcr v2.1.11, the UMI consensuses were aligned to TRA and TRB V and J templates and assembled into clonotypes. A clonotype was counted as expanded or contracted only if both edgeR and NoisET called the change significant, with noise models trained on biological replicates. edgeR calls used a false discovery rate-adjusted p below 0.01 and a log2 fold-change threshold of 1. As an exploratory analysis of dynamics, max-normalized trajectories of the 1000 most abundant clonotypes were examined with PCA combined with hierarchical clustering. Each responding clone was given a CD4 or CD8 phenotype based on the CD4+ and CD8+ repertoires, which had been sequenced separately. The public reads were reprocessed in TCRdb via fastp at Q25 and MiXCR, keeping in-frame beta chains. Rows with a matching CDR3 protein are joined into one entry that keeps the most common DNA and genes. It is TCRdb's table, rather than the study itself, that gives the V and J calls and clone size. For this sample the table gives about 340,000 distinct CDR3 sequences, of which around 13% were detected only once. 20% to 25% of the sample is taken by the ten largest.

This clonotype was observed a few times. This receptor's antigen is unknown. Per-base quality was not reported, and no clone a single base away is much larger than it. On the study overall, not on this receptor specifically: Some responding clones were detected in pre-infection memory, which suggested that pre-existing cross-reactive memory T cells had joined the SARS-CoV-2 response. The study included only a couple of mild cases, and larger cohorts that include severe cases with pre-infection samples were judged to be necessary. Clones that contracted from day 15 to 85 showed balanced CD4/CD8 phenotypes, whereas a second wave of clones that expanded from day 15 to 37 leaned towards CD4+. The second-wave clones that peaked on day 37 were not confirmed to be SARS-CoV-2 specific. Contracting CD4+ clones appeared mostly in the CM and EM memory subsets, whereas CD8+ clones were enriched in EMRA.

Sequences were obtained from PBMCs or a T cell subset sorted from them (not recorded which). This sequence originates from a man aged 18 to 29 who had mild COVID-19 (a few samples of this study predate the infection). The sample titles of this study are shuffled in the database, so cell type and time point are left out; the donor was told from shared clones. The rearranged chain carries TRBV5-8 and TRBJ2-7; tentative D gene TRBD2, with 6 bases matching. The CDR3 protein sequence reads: CASSKSIYRGNEQYF. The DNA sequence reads TGTGCCAGCAGCAAGAGCATCTACCGGGGGAACGAGCAGTACTTC.